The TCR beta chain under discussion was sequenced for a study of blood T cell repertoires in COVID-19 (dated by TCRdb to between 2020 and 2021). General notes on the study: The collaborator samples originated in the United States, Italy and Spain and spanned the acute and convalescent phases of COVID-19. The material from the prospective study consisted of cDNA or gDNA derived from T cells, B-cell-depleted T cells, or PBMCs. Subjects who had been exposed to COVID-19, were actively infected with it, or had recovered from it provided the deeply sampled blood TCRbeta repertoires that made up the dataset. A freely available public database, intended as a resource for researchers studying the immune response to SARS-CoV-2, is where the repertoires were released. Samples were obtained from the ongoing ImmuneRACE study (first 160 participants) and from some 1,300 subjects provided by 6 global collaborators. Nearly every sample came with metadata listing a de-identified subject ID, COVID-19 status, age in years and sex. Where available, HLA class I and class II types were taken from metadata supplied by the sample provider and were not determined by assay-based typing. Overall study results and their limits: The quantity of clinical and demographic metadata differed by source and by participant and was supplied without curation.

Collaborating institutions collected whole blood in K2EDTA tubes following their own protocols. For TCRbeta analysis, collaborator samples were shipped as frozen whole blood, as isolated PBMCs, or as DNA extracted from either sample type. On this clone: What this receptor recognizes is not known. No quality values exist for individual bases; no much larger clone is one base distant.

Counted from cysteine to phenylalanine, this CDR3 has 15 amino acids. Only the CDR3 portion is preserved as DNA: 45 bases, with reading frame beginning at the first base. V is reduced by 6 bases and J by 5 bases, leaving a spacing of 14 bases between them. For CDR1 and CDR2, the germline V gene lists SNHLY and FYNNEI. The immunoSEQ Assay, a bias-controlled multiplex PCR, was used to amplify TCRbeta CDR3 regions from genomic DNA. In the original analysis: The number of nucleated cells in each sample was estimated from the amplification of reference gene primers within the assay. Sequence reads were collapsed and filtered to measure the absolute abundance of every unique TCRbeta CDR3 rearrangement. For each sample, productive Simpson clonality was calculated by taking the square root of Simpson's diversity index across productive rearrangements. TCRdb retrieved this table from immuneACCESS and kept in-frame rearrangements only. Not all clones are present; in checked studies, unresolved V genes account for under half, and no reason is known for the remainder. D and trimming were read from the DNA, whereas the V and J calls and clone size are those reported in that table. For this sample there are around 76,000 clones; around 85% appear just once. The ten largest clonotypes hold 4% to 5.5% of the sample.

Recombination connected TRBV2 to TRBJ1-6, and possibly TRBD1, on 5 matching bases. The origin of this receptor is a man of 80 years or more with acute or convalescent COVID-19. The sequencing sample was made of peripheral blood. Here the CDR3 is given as CASSRGGYDNSPLHF. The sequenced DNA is TGTGCCAGCAGCCGCGGGGGGTATGATAATTCACCCCTCCACTTT.